This TCR beta chain was observed in a study of shared clonotypes between healthy human individuals. In germline, CDR1 is SGHAT, CDR2 FQNNGV. V lost 5 bases, J lost 3 bases, and 7 bases stayed unmatched. The CDR3 is made up of 15 amino acids. This table comes from immunoSEQ multiplex PCR, and its TCRdb copy is limited to in-frame clones, with some not included. Here the sample spans about 2.3 million clones, 85% to 95% being singletons. The receptor comes from a man between 18 and 29 years old in good health. Some clones in this sample may be carry-over from other donors' samples. The sample taken for sequencing was naive CD4+ T cells from PBMCs. Sample subset: CD45RA+ positively selected. V and J are TRBV11-2 and TRBJ2-3; TRBD2 matches 8 bases. The CDR3 bases are TGTGCCAGCAGCCCCTCGGGCGGGAGGACAGATACGCAGTATTTT. Its protein product is CASSPSGGRTDTQYF.